Listed below are T cell receptor beta chains from one sample, sequenced in a study of T cell repertoires in cytomegalovirus infection. TCRdb reanalysed the reads using MiXCR and keeps one entry per CDR3 protein. The data show about 240,000 distinct CDR3 sequences, with approximately 7% seen just once and around 6.9% held by the top ten. The sequencing input was PBMCs. The origin of the receptors is a human donor in good health (CMV status not recorded). Some clones in this sample may be carry-over from other donors' samples. CDR3s include the opening cysteine and the closing phenylalanine or tryptophan. Each record gives: clone size, V gene, J gene, D gene, CDR3 protein, CDR3 DNA. The D gene is left open where the match is weak. A row's size may be missing; if present it is once, few, many or a size class.

>many|TRBV28|TRBJ1-5|.
CASSLRRGPNQPQHF
TGTGCCAGCAGTTTAAGGAGGGGACCCAATCAGCCCCAGCATTTT
>.|TRBV5-6|TRBJ2-4|TRBD1
CASSFLGQGTLAKNIQYF
TGTGCCAGCAGCTTCCTAGGACAGGGCACTCTAGCCAAAAACATTCAGTACTTC
>many|TRBV7-8|TRBJ2-6|.
CASSLMRAGANVLTF
TGTGCCAGCAGCTTAATGAGGGCTGGGGCCAACGTCCTGACTTTC
>many|TRBV29-1|TRBJ2-5|.
CSVGPGRETQYF
TGCAGCGTTGGCCCGGGACGAGAGACCCAGTACTTC
>many|TRBV7-3|TRBJ2-2|.
CASSRLGAGELFF
TGTGCCAGCAGCCGCCTAGGGGCCGGGGAGCTGTTTTTT
>few|TRBV29-1|TRBJ2-1|TRBD2
CSGGSGGLYNEQFF
TGCAGCGGGGGGAGCGGGGGGCTCTACAATGAGCAGTTCTTC
>many|TRBV12-3/TRBV12-4|TRBJ1-5|TRBD1
CASSPDRDQPQHF
TGTGCCAGCAGCCCCGACAGGGATCAGCCCCAGCATTTT
>.|TRBV5-8|TRBJ2-5|.
CASSLPDQWGRETQYF
TGTGCCAGCAGCCTCCCAGACCAGTGGGGAAGAGAGACCCAGTACTTC
>many|TRBV19|TRBJ2-1|TRBD2
CASSIGILAGSEQFF
TGTGCCAGTAGTATAGGGATTCTAGCGGGGTCTGAGCAGTTCTTC
>many|TRBV5-1|TRBJ1-5|.
CASSPSGGEQPQHF
TGCGCCAGCAGCCCTTCTGGTGGGGAACAGCCCCAGCATTTT